This T cell receptor (beta chain) came from a study of neoadjuvant anti-PD-1 for oral cavity cancer. Overall study: Patients without progression received a fourth nivolumab dose around day 43, then surgical resection on days 50-56.

Blood libraries mostly used around 510 ng genomic DNA, six replicates each. Method: immunoSEQ multiplex PCR; TCRdb's copy keeps in-frame clones and lacks some. The top ten clones hold roughly 4.9% of a sample with approximately 45,000 clones, approximately 80% of them seen once. The CDR3 is 14 residues long. CDR1 MDHEN and CDR2 SYDVKM come from the germline V gene. Losses at the gene ends were 3 bases for V and 7 bases for J; bases not matched to a gene: 5. Time point described: after neoadjuvant nivolumab, at surgical resection. These newly diagnosed stage II-IVA oral cavity squamous cell carcinoma patients had no prior systemic or radiation treatment. PBMCs were not maintained or expanded in culture before analysis.

The sequence was collected from a person aged 40-85 years with oral cavity squamous cell carcinoma. The chain employs TRBV28 and TRBJ2-7, with 11 bases that match TRBD2. The sequencing used PBMCs, collected after nivolumab (anti-PD-1) treatment. The CDR3 reads CASSFSGRGREQYF. Written as DNA, the CDR3 is TGTGCCAGCAGTTTTAGCGGGAGGGGTCGAGAGCAGTACTTC.